This T cell receptor beta chain was found in a study of shared clonotypes between healthy human individuals. Some clones are missing from TCRdb's copy, which holds only in-frame ones; the method was immunoSEQ multiplex PCR. The data hold 2 million to 3 million clones, with around 90% observed a single time. V shed 5 bases and J shed 0 bases, with 11 bases lying between them. Per germline, CDR1 GTSNPN and CDR2 SVGIG (reference sequence). CDR3 length equals 14 residues. The chain uses TRBV30 and TRBJ1-3; the D is unclear. Sequencing was performed on naive CD4+ T cells sorted from blood. Documented subset: CD45RA+ positively selected. The TCR comes from a man between 18 and 35 years old in good health. DNA of the CDR3: TGTGCCTGGGCTTACTCGGCCTCTGGAAACACCATATATTTT. Translation: CAWAYSASGNTIYF.